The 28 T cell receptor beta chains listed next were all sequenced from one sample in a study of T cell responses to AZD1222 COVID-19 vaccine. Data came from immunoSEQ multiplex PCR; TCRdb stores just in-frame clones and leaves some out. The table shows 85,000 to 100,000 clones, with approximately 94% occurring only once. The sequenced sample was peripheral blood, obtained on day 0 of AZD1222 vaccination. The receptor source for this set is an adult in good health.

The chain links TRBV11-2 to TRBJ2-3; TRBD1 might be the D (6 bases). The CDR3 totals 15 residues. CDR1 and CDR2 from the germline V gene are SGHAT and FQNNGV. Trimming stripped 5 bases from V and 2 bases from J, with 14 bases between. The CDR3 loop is CASSLEWGPTDTQYF. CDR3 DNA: TGTGCCAGCAGCCTTGAATGGGGGCCCACAGATACGCAGTATTTT.

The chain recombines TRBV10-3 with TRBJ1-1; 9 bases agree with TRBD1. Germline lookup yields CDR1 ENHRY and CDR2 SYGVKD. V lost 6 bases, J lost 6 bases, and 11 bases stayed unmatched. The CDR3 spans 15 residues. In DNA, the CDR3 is TGTGCCATCAGGGCCCGGGACAGGGTCCAAGCTGAAGCTTTCTTT. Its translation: CAIRARDRVQAEAFF.

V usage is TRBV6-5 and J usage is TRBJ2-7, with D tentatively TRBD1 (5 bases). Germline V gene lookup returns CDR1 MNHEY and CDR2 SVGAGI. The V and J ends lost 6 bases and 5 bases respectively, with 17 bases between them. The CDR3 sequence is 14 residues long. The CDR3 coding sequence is TGTGCCAGCAGCCGGTCCCGGGCAGGGAACGAGCAGTACTTC. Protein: CASSRSRAGNEQYF.

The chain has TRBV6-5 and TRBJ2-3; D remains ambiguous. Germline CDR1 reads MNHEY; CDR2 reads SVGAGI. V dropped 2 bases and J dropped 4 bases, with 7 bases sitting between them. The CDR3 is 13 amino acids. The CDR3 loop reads CASSYPGPDTQYF. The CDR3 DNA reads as TGTGCCAGCAGTTACCCGGGCCCAGATACGCAGTATTTT.

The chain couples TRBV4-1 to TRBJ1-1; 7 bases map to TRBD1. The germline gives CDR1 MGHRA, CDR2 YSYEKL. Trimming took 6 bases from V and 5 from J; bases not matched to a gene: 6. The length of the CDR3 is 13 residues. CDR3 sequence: CASRGTAGTEAFF. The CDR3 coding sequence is TGCGCCAGCAGGGGGACAGCAGGGACTGAAGCTTTCTTT.

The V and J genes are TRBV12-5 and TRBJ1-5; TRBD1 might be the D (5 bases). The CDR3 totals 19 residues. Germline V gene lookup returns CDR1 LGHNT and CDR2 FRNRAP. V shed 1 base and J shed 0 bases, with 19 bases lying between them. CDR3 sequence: CASGLDGTAGYYSNQPQHF. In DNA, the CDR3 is TGTGCTAGTGGTTTGGATGGGACGGCGGGTTACTATAGCAATCAGCCCCAGCATTTT. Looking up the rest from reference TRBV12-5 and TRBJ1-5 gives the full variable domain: DARVTQTPRHKVTEMGQEVTMRCQPILGHNTVFWYRQTMMQGLELLAYFRNRAPLDDSGMPKDRFSAEMPDATLATLKIQPSEPRDSAVYFCASGLDGTAGYYSNQPQHFGDGTRLSIL.

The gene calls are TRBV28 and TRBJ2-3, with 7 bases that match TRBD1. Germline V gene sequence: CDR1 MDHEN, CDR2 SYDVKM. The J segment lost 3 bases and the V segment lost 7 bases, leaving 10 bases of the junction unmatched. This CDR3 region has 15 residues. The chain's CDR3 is CASKTTGRGTDTQYF. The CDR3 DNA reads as TGTGCCAGCAAAACGACAGGGAGAGGGACAGATACGCAGTATTTT. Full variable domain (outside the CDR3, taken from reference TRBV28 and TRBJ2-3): DVKVTQSSRYLVKRTGEKVFLECVQDMDHENMFWYRQDPGLGLRLIYFSYDVKMKEKGDIPEGYSVSREKKERFSLILESASTNQTSMYLCASKTTGRGTDTQYFGPGTRLTVL.

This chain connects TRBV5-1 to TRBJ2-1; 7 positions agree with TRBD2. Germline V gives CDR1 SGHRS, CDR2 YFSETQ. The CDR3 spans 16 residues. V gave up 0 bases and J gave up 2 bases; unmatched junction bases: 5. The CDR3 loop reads CASSLGGSPTYNEQFF. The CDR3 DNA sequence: TGCGCCAGCAGCTTGGGCGGGAGCCCTACCTACAATGAGCAGTTCTTC.

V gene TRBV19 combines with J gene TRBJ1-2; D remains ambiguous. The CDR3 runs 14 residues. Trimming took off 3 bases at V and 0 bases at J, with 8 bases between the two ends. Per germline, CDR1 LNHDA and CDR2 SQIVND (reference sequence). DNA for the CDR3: TGTGCCAGTAGTATGCTGGCAGCTAACTATGGCTACACCTTC. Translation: CASSMLAANYGYTF.

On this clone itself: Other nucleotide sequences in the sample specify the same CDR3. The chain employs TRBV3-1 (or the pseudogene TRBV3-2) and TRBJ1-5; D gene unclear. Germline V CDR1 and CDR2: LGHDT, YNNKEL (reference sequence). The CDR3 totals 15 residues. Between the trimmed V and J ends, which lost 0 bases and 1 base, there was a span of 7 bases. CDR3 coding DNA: TGTGCCAGCAGCCAAGACGGCCGGAGCAATCAGCCCCAGCATTTT. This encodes CASSQDGRSNQPQHF.

The CDR3 nucleotides are TGTGCCAGCAGCTCGGGACTCTTAGATACGCAGTATTTT. Its protein is CASSSGLLDTQYF. V is TRBV7-3 and J is TRBJ2-3; D possibly corresponds to TRBD2 (6 bases). Germline CDR1 reads SGHTA; CDR2 reads FQGTGA. Trimming removed 4 bases from V and 5 bases from J, with 10 bases in between. CDR3 length: 13 residues.

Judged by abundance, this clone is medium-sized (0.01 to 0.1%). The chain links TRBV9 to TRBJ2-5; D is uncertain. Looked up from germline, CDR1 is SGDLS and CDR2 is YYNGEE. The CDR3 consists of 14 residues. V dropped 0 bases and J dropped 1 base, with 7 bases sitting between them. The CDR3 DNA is TGTGCCAGCAGCGTAGCAGGAGTCCAAGAGACCCAGTACTTC. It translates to CASSVAGVQETQYF.

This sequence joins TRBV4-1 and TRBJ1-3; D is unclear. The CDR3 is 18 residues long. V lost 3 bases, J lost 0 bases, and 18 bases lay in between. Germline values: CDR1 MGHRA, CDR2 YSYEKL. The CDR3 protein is CASSQSNILSSSGNTIYF. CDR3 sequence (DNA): TGCGCCAGCAGCCAGTCCAATATACTGAGCTCCTCTGGAAACACCATATATTTT.

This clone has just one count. CDR3 loop: CASSPHRTYIQYF. The CDR3 DNA reads TGTGCCAGCAGCCCCCACCGGACGTACATTCAGTACTTC. This sequence joins TRBV7-2 and TRBJ2-4, with D hard to call. Germline-derived CDR1 and CDR2 are SGHTA and FQGNSA. The V and J ends lost 5 bases and 8 bases respectively, with 13 bases between them. CDR3 length: 13 amino acids.

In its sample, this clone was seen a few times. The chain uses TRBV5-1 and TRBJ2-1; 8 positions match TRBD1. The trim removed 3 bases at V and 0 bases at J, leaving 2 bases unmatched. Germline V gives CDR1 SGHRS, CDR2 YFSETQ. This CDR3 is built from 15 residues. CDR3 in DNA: TGCGCCAGCAGCTACAGGGGGAGCTCCTACAATGAGCAGTTCTTC. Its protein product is CASSYRGSSYNEQFF.

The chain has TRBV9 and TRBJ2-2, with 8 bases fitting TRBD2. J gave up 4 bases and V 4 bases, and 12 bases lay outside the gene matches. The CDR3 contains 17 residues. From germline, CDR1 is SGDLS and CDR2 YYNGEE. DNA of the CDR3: TGTGCCAGCAGCTCTCAGCGGGGGAACCTCTTCACCGGGGAGCTGTTTTTT. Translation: CASSSQRGNLFTGELFF.

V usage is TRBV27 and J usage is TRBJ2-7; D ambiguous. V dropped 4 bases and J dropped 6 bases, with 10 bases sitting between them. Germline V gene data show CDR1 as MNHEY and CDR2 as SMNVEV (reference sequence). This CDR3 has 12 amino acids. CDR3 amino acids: CASSSRHAEQYF. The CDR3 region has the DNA TGTGCCAGCAGTTCGCGCCATGCCGAGCAGTACTTC.

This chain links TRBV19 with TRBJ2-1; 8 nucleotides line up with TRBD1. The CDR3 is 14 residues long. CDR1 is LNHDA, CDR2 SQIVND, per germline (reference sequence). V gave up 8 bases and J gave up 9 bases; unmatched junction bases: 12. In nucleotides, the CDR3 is TGTGCCAGTCGGCCTACAGGGGGGTTGGCTGAGCAGTTCTTC. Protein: CASRPTGGLAEQFF.

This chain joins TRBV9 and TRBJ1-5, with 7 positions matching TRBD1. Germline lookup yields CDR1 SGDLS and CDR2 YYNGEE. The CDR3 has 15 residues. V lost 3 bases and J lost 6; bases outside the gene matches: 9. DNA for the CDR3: TGTGCCAGCAGCGCAGGGCAGGGGGTAGGTCAGCCCCAGCATTTT. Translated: CASSAGQGVGQPQHF.

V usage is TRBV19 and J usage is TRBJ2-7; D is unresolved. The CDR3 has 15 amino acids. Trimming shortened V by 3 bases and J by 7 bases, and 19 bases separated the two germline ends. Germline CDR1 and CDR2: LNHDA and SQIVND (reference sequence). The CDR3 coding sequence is TGTGCCAGTAGTATCTCCCCAGATCCCTACGGGGAGCAGTACTTC. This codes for CASSISPDPYGEQYF.

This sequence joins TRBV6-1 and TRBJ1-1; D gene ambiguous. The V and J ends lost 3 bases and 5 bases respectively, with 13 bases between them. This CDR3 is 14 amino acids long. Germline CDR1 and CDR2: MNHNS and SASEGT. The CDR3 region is CASSERLPGTEAFF. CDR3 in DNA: TGTGCCAGCAGTGAGAGGTTACCGGGGACTGAAGCTTTCTTT.

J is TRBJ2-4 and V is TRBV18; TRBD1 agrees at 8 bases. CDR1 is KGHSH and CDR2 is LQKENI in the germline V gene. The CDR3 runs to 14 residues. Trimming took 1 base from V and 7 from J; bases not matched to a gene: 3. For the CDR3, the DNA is TGTGCCAGCTCACCACTTCAGGGGGCGAACATTCAGTACTTC. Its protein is CASSPLQGANIQYF.

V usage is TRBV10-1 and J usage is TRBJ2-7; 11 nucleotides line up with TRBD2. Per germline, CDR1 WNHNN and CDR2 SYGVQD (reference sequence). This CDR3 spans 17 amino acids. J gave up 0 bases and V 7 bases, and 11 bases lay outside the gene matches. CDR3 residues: CASTPLASGRSSYEQYF. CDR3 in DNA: TGCGCCAGCACCCCCTTGGCTAGCGGGAGGAGCTCCTACGAGCAGTACTTC.

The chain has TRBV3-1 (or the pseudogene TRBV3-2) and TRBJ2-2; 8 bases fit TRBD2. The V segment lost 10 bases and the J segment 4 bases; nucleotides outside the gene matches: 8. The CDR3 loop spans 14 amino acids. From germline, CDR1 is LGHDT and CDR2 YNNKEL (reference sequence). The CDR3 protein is CATQRGLSTGELFF. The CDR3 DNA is TGTGCCACACAGCGGGGGCTTTCCACCGGGGAGCTGTTTTTT.

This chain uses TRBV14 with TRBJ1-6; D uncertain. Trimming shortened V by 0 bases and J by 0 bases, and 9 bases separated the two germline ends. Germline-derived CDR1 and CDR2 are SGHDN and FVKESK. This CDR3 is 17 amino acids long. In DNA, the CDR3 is TGTGCCAGCAGCCAAGAACCGGCTAGCTCCTATAATTCACCCCTCCACTTT. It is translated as CASSQEPASSYNSPLHF.

The CDR3 here is CASSSGTKGTYGYTF. The CDR3 DNA follows: TGCGCCAGCAGCTCTGGGACGAAAGGAACCTATGGCTACACCTTC. This sequence joins TRBV5-1 and TRBJ1-2; maybe TRBD1 (5 bases). CDR3 length equals 15 residues. Germline values: CDR1 SGHRS, CDR2 YFSETQ. The V end lost 3 bases, the J end lost 4 bases, and 16 bases lay between the germline ends. The entire variable domain, with the rest obtained from reference TRBV5-1 and TRBJ1-2, is as follows: KAGVTQTPRYLIKTRGQQVTLSCSPISGHRSVSWYQQTPGQGLQFLFEYFSETQRNKGNFPGRFSGRQFSNSRSEMNVSTLELGDSALYLCASSSGTKGTYGYTFGSGTRLTVV.

The CDR3 DNA sequence: TGTGCCAGCAGCTTAACTAGCGGGAGACCCACAGATACGCAGTATTTT. This sequence encodes CASSLTSGRPTDTQYF. The chain uses TRBV7-9 and TRBJ2-3, with 11 bases lining up with TRBD2. J gave up 2 bases and V 2 bases, and 3 bases lay outside the gene matches. Germline-derived CDR1 and CDR2 are SEHNR and FQNEAQ (reference sequence). CDR3 length: 16 amino acids.

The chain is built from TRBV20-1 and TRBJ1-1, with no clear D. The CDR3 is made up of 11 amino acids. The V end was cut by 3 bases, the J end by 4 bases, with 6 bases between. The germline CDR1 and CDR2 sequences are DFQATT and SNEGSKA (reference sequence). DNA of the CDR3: TGCAGTGCTAGTTGGGCCACTGAAGCTTTCTTT. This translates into CSASWATEAFF.